The TCR beta chain described here comes from a study of T cell changes during pregnancy in multiple sclerosis. CDR1 MNHNS and CDR2 SASEGT come from the germline V gene. V dropped 11 bases and J dropped 4 bases, with 15 bases sitting between them. CDR3 length: 12 amino acids. TCRdb keeps only in-frame clones here, not all; method: immunoSEQ multiplex PCR. The sample consists of about 69,000 clones, around 92% of them appearing once. Specimen: peripheral blood, collected in the third trimester of pregnancy. The receptor was isolated from a female donor in good health, enrolled as a control in a pregnancy study. The chain carries TRBV6-1 and TRBJ2-7; D perhaps matches TRBD2 (6 bases). The CDR3 spells CACLGGAYEQYF. CDR3 in DNA: TGTGCCTGTCTTGGCGGGGCATACGAGCAGTACTTC.